Described below is a single TCR beta chain sequence and its context. Its antigen is currently unknown. These data come from a study of vaccination effects on CD4 cells after COVID-19. The wider study: Subjects were given two BNT162b2 or mRNA-1273 vaccine doses. Study-level findings and limits: Following vaccination, convalescents' spike-reactive clones were mostly new ones induced by the vaccine.

Viral peptide pool expansion of antigen-specific CD4+ T cells preceded sequencing in the ViraFEST assay. Following 10 days of culture, CD4+ T cells were isolated. Convalescent patients had PCR-confirmed SARS-CoV-2 infection between March and December 2020. Clones were read by immunoSEQ multiplex PCR, and TCRdb kept only the in-frame ones, dropping some. The table lists around 40,000 clones, around 72% of them singletons. From germline, CDR1 is SNHLY and CDR2 FYNNEI. The CDR3 has 15 amino acids. Trimming removed 3 bases at V and 6 bases at J, with 15 bases between. The source is a human donor who had a prior SARS-CoV-2 infection. The starting material was CD4+ T cells from PBMCs cultured with a peptide pool, obtained before COVID-19 vaccination. The chain joins TRBV2 to TRBJ1-5; weak D call: TRBD1 (5 bases). The CDR3 sequence: CASSEFGREGQPQHF. The CDR3 DNA reads TGTGCCAGCAGTGAGTTCGGCAGGGAGGGTCAGCCCCAGCATTTT.